These 17 T cell receptor beta chains were all obtained from the same sample, sequenced in a study of OX40 agonist ivuxolimab in advanced cancers. TCRdb's copy holds only in-frame clones and misses some; the assay was immunoSEQ multiplex PCR. The sample includes 77,000 or so clones, under 90% of them seen just once. The material sequenced was CD4+ or CD8+ T cells sorted from blood, taken in a trial of the OX40 agonist ivuxolimab. These receptor sequences come from an adult with an advanced solid tumor such as melanoma, head and neck, liver or kidney cancer.

The CDR3, as DNA: TGTGCCAGCAGTTTACAGGGCGGCACCGGGGAGCTGTTTTTT. This sequence encodes CASSLQGGTGELFF. The chain couples TRBV6-5 to TRBJ2-2; the D gene is possibly TRBD1 (6 bases). V shed 4 bases and J shed 4 bases, with 10 bases lying between them. The CDR3 runs 14 residues. The germline V gene encodes CDR1 MNHEY and CDR2 SVGAGI.

This chain links TRBV2 with TRBJ2-7; 9 bases map to TRBD1. The V gene's germline CDR1 is SNHLY and CDR2 FYNNEI. The V and J ends lost 2 bases and 5 bases, in that order; junction bases with no gene match: 4. CDR3 length equals 14 residues. This CDR3 is CASSEWGQGNEQYF. In DNA, the CDR3 is TGTGCCAGCAGTGAATGGGGACAGGGCAACGAGCAGTACTTC.

The V and J genes are TRBV7-9 and TRBJ1-1; 7 bases agree with TRBD1. Per germline, CDR1 SEHNR and CDR2 FQNEAQ (reference sequence). This CDR3 spans 15 amino acids. The V and J ends lost 1 base and 1 base, in that order; junction bases with no gene match: 3. CDR3 sequence (DNA): TGTGCCAGCAGCTTAGGAGGGACAGCGAACACTGAAGCTTTCTTT. Amino acids: CASSLGGTANTEAFF.

Comment on this clone: Additional DNA sequences in this sample encode the identical CDR3. The chain is built from TRBV20-1 and TRBJ2-3; D uncertain. The germline V and J ends were trimmed by 3 bases and 4 bases, with 5 bases remaining between them. Germline V CDR1 and CDR2: DFQATT, SNEGSKA (reference sequence). This CDR3 contains 11 residues. CDR3 in amino acids: CSASAADTQYF. The CDR3 DNA follows: TGCAGTGCTAGCGCAGCAGATACGCAGTATTTT.

The chain recombines TRBV5-1 with TRBJ2-7; perhaps TRBD1 as D (5 bases). The CDR3 consists of 15 residues. Germline V gene lookup returns CDR1 SGHRS and CDR2 YFSETQ. V was pared by 0 bases and J by 3 bases, with 13 bases between. As DNA, the CDR3 is TGCGCCAGCAGCTTGGAGGCCCAGGGCTTCTACGAGCAGTACTTC. Residues: CASSLEAQGFYEQYF. Full variable domain (missing parts from reference TRBV5-1 and TRBJ2-7): KAGVTQTPRYLIKTRGQQVTLSCSPISGHRSVSWYQQTPGQGLQFLFEYFSETQRNKGNFPGRFSGRQFSNSRSEMNVSTLELGDSALYLCASSLEAQGFYEQYFGPGTRLTVT.

The rearrangement joins TRBV29-1 to TRBJ2-3; D uncertain. Germline lookup yields CDR1 SQVTM and CDR2 ANQGSEA. V was cut by 6 bases and J by 1 base, with 14 bases left in between. This CDR3 comprises 14 residues. The CDR3 protein is CSVFTGTRTDTQYF. The CDR3 nucleotides are TGCAGCGTCTTTACCGGCACCCGCACAGATACGCAGTATTTT.

The chain couples TRBV11-3 to TRBJ2-5; D is uncertain. The CDR3 spans 12 residues. Germline CDR1 reads SGHNT; CDR2 reads YENEEA. V lost 3 bases to trimming and J lost 0 bases, with 2 bases between them. CDR3 DNA sequence: TGTGCCAGCAGCTTGAACCAAGAGACCCAGTACTTC. It codes for CASSLNQETQYF.

CDR3 in DNA: TGCGCCAGCAGCCTGGAGGGGGTAGGGGAAAAACTGTTTTTT. Its translation is CASSLEGVGEKLFF. The chain couples TRBV4-1 to TRBJ1-4; D possibly corresponds to TRBD1 (6 bases). Germline CDR1 is MGHRA and CDR2 is YSYEKL. There are 14 residues in the CDR3. V lost 4 bases, J lost 8 bases, and 14 bases lay in between.

J is TRBJ2-7 and V is TRBV30; perhaps TRBD1 as D (5 bases). Per germline, CDR1 GTSNPN and CDR2 SVGIG (reference sequence). The length of the CDR3 is 15 residues. Deletions cut 0 bases from V and 3 bases from J, with 15 bases between. The chain's CDR3 is CAWSVLATDIYEQYF. CDR3 in DNA: TGTGCCTGGAGTGTACTGGCAACGGACATCTACGAGCAGTACTTC. The full variable domain, in which reference TRBV30 and TRBJ2-7 provide the parts outside the CDR3, is SQTIHQWPATLVQPVGSPLSLECTVEGTSNPNLYWYRQAAGRGLQLLFYSVGIGQISSEVPQNLSASRPQDRQFILSSKKLLLSDSGFYLCAWSVLATDIYEQYFGPGTRLTVT.

V gene TRBV7-2 combines with J gene TRBJ2-7, with 7 bases that match TRBD1. This CDR3 is built from 16 residues. The V segment lost 6 bases and the J segment 2 bases; nucleotides outside the gene matches: 13. In germline, CDR1 is SGHTA, CDR2 FQGNSA. The CDR3 loop reads CASSRHQMGQPYEQYF. The CDR3 DNA reads as TGTGCCAGCAGTCGTCATCAGATGGGACAGCCCTACGAGCAGTACTTC.

This rearrangement joins TRBV7-9 to TRBJ1-4; D unclear. The CDR3 loop spans 12 amino acids. V gave up 5 bases and J gave up 8 bases, with 9 bases separating them. The germline V gene encodes CDR1 SEHNR and CDR2 FQNEAQ (reference sequence). The CDR3 region is CASSQVGEKLFF. DNA for the CDR3: TGTGCCAGCAGCCAGGTGGGGGAAAAACTGTTTTTT.

The genes are TRBV7-9 and TRBJ1-3; D remains unclear. The V gene's germline CDR1 is SEHNR and CDR2 FQNEAQ (reference sequence). V dropped 2 bases and J dropped 3 bases, with 11 bases sitting between them. This CDR3 has 15 amino acids. The DNA of the CDR3 is TGTGCCAGCAGCTTAAGTTCCCCCGGTGGAAACACCATATATTTT. Protein: CASSLSSPGGNTIYF.

V is TRBV6-1 and J is TRBJ1-1, with D possibly being TRBD1 (5 bases). Germline V gene data show CDR1 as MNHNS and CDR2 as SASEGT. The V and J ends lost 1 base and 4 bases respectively, with 16 bases between them. CDR3 size: 16 residues. CDR3 in DNA: TGTGCCAGCAGTGAAGTTTTCGTAGGAAGGGGCACTGAAGCTTTCTTT. Its translation is CASSEVFVGRGTEAFF.

The chain carries TRBV10-3 and TRBJ2-5; 11 positions agree with TRBD2. CDR1 and CDR2 from the germline V gene are ENHRY and SYGVKD. Trimming cost V 5 bases and J 5 bases; bases outside gene matches: 7. This CDR3 has 15 amino acids. The CDR3 reads CAISPTSGGRETQYF. Written as DNA, the CDR3 is TGTGCCATCAGTCCAACTAGCGGGGGTCGGGAGACCCAGTACTTC.

This chain connects TRBV5-4 to TRBJ2-7; unclear D gene. V was cut by 1 base and J by 3 bases, with 2 bases left in between. The CDR3 has 11 residues. The germline gives CDR1 SGHNT, CDR2 YYREEE (reference sequence). Written as DNA, the CDR3 is TGTGCCAGCAGCTTGAACTACGAGCAGTACTTC. This encodes CASSLNYEQYF.

This chain connects TRBV6-6 to TRBJ2-1; D remains ambiguous. The CDR3 is 13 amino acids. V was cut by 2 bases and J by 4 bases, with 6 bases left in between. Per germline, CDR1 MNHNY and CDR2 SVGAGI (reference sequence). The CDR3 coding sequence is TGTGCCAGCAGTTACGCAGGATACAATGAGCAGTTCTTC. As protein: CASSYAGYNEQFF.

The V and J genes are TRBV15 and TRBJ2-3, with 8 nucleotides matching TRBD1. CDR3 size: 14 residues. CDR1 is LNHNV, CDR2 YYDKDF, per germline (reference sequence). The trim removed 4 bases at V and 10 bases at J, leaving 10 bases unmatched. The CDR3 region has the DNA TGTGCCACCAGCAAAGACAGGGGAATTGGGGCGCAGTATTTT. Its translation: CATSKDRGIGAQYF.